The next 24 T cell receptor beta chains were all read from a single sample in a study of blood T cells in healthy people across ages. With a J-beta primer mix and a sample-barcoded 5' primer, a second PCR ran about 6 to 11 cycles. TCRdb recomputed calls from the 5' RACE reads with MiXCR, one row per CDR3 protein. The sample lists 630,000 or so distinct CDR3 sequences; roughly 30% were seen once. Source material: blood. These receptors all stem from a woman older than 75 in good health.

The V and J genes are TRBV7-3 and TRBJ2-5; no reliable D call. Judging by the DNA end, TRBJ2-7 fits better; the J call may be wrong. The CDR3 covers 13 residues. Germline V gene sequence: CDR1 SGHTA, CDR2 FQGTGA. The CDR3 region has the DNA TGTGCCAGCAGCTGGTCAAGAAATGACGAGCAGTACTTC. As protein: CASSWSRNDEQYF.

A word on this clonotype: A much larger clone is a single base away; this may be a read error. The chain has TRBV4-1 and TRBJ2-5, with D uncertain. This CDR3 is 17 amino acids long. Germline V CDR1 and CDR2: MGHRA, YSYEKL. V was pared by 0 bases and J by 11 bases, with 25 bases between. CDR3 nucleotides: TGCGCCAGCAGCCAAGATAGCCGGCAAGAAAGTAACAATGAGCAGTACTTC. Protein: CASSQDSRQESNNEQYF.

The chain is built from TRBV6-1 and TRBJ1-5; D is uncertain. From germline, CDR1 is MNHNS and CDR2 SASEGT. V dropped 2 bases and J dropped 9 bases, with 14 bases sitting between them. CDR3 size: 14 residues. The CDR3: CASSESKVLRPQHF. In DNA, the CDR3 is TGTGCCAGCAGTGAAAGCAAGGTCCTAAGGCCCCAGCATTTT.

This clonotype has ten or more counts. The rearrangement joins TRBV11-3 to TRBJ2-1, with 11 bases aligning to TRBD2. CDR3 length: 18 residues. Germline values: CDR1 SGHNT, CDR2 YENEEA. J was trimmed by 2 bases and V by 1 base; bases with no gene match: 7. DNA for the CDR3: TGTGCCAGCAGCTTAGGAGGGGGTAGCGGGGGGGCCTACAATGAGCAGTTCTTC. Amino acid sequence: CASSLGGGSGGAYNEQFF.

Points on this clonotype: A much larger clone is a single base away; this may be a read error. This chain links TRBV20-1 with TRBJ1-2; 9 positions match TRBD1. Germline V gives CDR1 DFQATT, CDR2 SNEGSKA (reference sequence). CDR3 length: 14 amino acids. V dropped 2 bases and J dropped 8; count of bases not matched to a gene: 9. The DNA of the CDR3 is TGCAGTGCTAGACCGACAGGGGGATCTACGGGCTACACCTTC. Amino acid sequence: CSARPTGGSTGYTF.

V gene TRBV28 combines with J gene TRBJ1-5; 8 positions match TRBD1. The CDR3 loop spans 14 amino acids. V trimming: 8 bases; J trimming: 11 bases; junction bases outside the gene matches: 14. Germline-derived CDR1 and CDR2 are MDHEN and SYDVKM. The CDR3 loop reads CASSEGTGRSSQHF. CDR3 bases: TGTGCCAGCTCAGAGGGGACAGGCAGATCGTCCCAGCATTTT.

This clonotype was found many times. The chain joins TRBV7-2 to TRBJ2-7; no firm D call. There are 14 residues in the CDR3. Per the germline V gene, CDR1 is SGHTA and CDR2 is FQGNSA. Trimming cost V 0 bases and J 1 base, with 7 bases left between them. The CDR3 protein is CASSLAGLSYEQYF. DNA of the CDR3: TGTGCCAGCAGCTTAGCGGGCTTGTCCTACGAGCAGTACTTC.

This chain connects TRBV7-9 to TRBJ2-7; a possible D gene is TRBD1 (6 bases). The V end was cut by 5 bases, the J end by 0 bases, with 17 bases between. This CDR3 comprises 16 residues. From germline, CDR1 is SEHNR and CDR2 FQNEAQ (reference sequence). The CDR3 here is CASSPGGGQNSYEQYF. CDR3 DNA: TGTGCCAGCAGCCCGGGTGGGGGCCAGAACTCCTACGAGCAGTACTTC.

Remarks on this clonotype: Compared with germline, one end of the junction differs, possibly owing to a read error. This chain links TRBV12-3 or TRBV12-4 with TRBJ2-1, with TRBD2 identical over 8 bases. The J call may be incorrect, as the DNA end agrees better with TRBJ2-7. The CDR3 runs to 18 residues. CDR3 sequence (DNA): TGTACCAGCAGTTTTCTGGCGGGGGGCTCGAGCTCCTACAATGAGCAGTACTTC. This sequence encodes CTSSFLAGGSSSYNEQYF.

This chain uses TRBV2 with TRBJ2-2, with D perhaps matching TRBD1 (5 bases). Trimming took off 6 bases at V and 6 bases at J, with 17 bases between the two ends. The CDR3 length is 15 residues. Looked up from germline, CDR1 is SNHLY and CDR2 is FYNNEI. This chain's CDR3 is CASRADRGVAGELFF. CDR3 nucleotides: TGTGCCAGCAGGGCGGATAGGGGCGTCGCCGGGGAGCTGTTTTTT.

This clonotype was seen many times. The chain combines TRBV5-1 with TRBJ2-1; 7 nucleotides match TRBD1. V dropped 4 bases and J dropped 2; count of bases not matched to a gene: 6. The CDR3 runs to 15 residues. CDR1 and CDR2 from the germline V gene are SGHRS and YFSETQ. The CDR3 region has the DNA TGCGCCAGCAGCCCCCCGACAGGGACCTACAATGAGCAGTTCTTC. This gives the protein CASSPPTGTYNEQFF.

The V call is TRBV12-3 or TRBV12-4, the J call TRBJ2-3; either TRBD1 or TRBD2 may fit D (5 bases each). This CDR3 is built from 17 residues. The V end was cut by 4 bases, the J end by 4 bases, with 21 bases between. CDR3 protein: CASSSGVGGHSADTQYF. The CDR3, as DNA: TGTGCCAGCAGTTCGGGCGTCGGAGGACATAGCGCAGATACGCAGTATTTT.

Note on this clonotype: It may be a read error: a sequence one base away is much more abundant. The rearrangement links TRBV7-3 to TRBJ2-1; TRBD2 matches at 8 bases. With 5 bases clipped from V and 9 bases from J, the junction kept 12 bases outside the gene matches. Per germline, CDR1 SGHTA and CDR2 FQGTGA. CDR3 length equals 15 residues. CDR3 nucleotides: TGTGCCAGCAGCCCCTATGGGACTAGTCGTAGTGAGCAGTTCTTC. Protein product: CASSPYGTSRSEQFF.

This chain joins TRBV6-5 and TRBJ2-7; weak D call: TRBD2 (5 bases). CDR1 is MNHEY and CDR2 is SVGAGI in the germline V gene. Trimming pared 10 bases from V and 0 bases from J, leaving 16 bases between. The CDR3 spans 14 residues. CDR3 protein: CATHRGESSYEQYF. CDR3 bases: TGTGCCACACATCGTGGGGAGAGCTCCTACGAGCAGTACTTC.

Ten or more counts support this clonotype. V and J are TRBV6-1 and TRBJ1-2, with 8 bases aligning to TRBD1. This CDR3 has 13 residues. V gave up 4 bases and J gave up 4 bases; unmatched junction bases: 2. Germline CDR1 reads MNHNS; CDR2 reads SASEGT. The CDR3: CASSAGGFYGYTF. Here the CDR3 DNA reads TGTGCCAGCAGTGCAGGGGGCTTCTATGGCTACACCTTC.

This clonotype was observed many times. Possible read error: a much larger clone is one base away. The V gene is TRBV7-8, the J gene TRBJ2-1; D is possibly TRBD1 or TRBD2 (6 bases each). Near its end, the DNA agrees better with TRBJ2-7, so the J call may be wrong. The CDR3 consists of 17 residues. CDR1 is SGHVS, CDR2 FQNEAQ, per germline. Here the CDR3 DNA reads TGTGCCAGCAGTCGAGACCCTCCGGGGGCCACCTACAATGAGCAGTACTTC. It translates to CASSRDPPGATYNEQYF.

This clonotype was seen a handful of times. The chain uses TRBV6-5 and TRBJ2-2, with 9 bases lining up with TRBD1. V dropped 2 bases and J dropped 6; count of bases not matched to a gene: 4. CDR1 is MNHEY, CDR2 SVGAGI, per germline. This CDR3 spans 15 amino acids. This CDR3 is CASSYPGTGSGELFF. The CDR3 region has the DNA TGTGCCAGCAGTTACCCCGGGACAGGGTCCGGGGAGCTGTTTTTT.

This clonotype was observed a few times. The junction does not match germline at one end; this may be a read error. CDR3 loop: CASSLGQGGYGQYF. The CDR3 nucleotides read TGCGCCAGCAGCTTGGGACAGGGGGGTTACGGGCAGTACTTC. V usage is TRBV5-1 and J usage is TRBJ2-7; 9 nucleotides align to TRBD1. The CDR3 spans 14 residues. CDR1 is SGHRS and CDR2 is YFSETQ in the germline V gene.

This clonotype was seen at least ten times. The CDR3 DNA reads TGTGCCAGCAGCGTATGGGATGGGGGAGGCACAGATACGCAGTATTTT. Amino acids: CASSVWDGGGTDTQYF. This chain joins TRBV9 and TRBJ2-3; perhaps D is TRBD1 or TRBD2 (5 bases each). Trimming shortened V by 1 base and J by 1 base, and 13 bases separated the two germline ends. Per the germline V gene, CDR1 is SGDLS and CDR2 is YYNGEE. This CDR3 contains 16 residues.

Only a few counts were recorded for this clonotype. The genes are TRBV5-1 and TRBJ1-5, with no clear D. CDR3 length equals 14 residues. V lost 0 bases to trimming and J lost 7 bases, with 11 bases between them. Germline V gene data show CDR1 as SGHRS and CDR2 as YFSETQ. CDR3 in amino acids: CASSLDGQSQPQHF. For the CDR3, the DNA is TGCGCCAGCAGCTTGGATGGGCAGTCCCAGCCCCAGCATTTT.

This clonotype was seen many times. The chain joins TRBV15 to TRBJ2-6; possible D gene TRBD1, 5 bases. Germline assignment: CDR1 LNHNV and CDR2 YYDKDF (reference sequence). The CDR3 contains 17 residues. The V and J ends lost 0 bases and 0 bases respectively, with 9 bases between them. This CDR3 is CATSRDLRASGANVLTF. DNA for the CDR3: TGTGCCACCAGCAGAGATCTCAGGGCCTCTGGGGCCAACGTCCTGACTTTC.

This clonotype was counted only a few times. The chain uses TRBV20-1 and TRBJ2-3; 9 bases are shared with TRBD2. V shed 5 bases and J 2 bases; nucleotides not matched to a gene: 11. From germline, CDR1 is DFQATT and CDR2 SNEGSKA (reference sequence). The CDR3 contains 16 residues. The CDR3 DNA follows: TGCAGTGCTTTGACTGTTAGCGGGGGACCCACAGATACGCAGTATTTT. As protein: CSALTVSGGPTDTQYF.

Of note for this clonotype: A much bigger clone sits one base away, suggesting this may be a read error. The V gene is TRBV6-2 or TRBV6-3, the J gene TRBJ2-5; D remains unclear. The CDR3 covers 17 residues. V gave up 0 bases and J gave up 11 bases, with 25 bases separating them. Germline CDR1 reads MNHEY; CDR2 reads SVGEGT. The CDR3 sequence is CASSYSSDGPSYNEQYF. CDR3 nucleotides: TGTGCCAGCAGTTACTCGAGCGACGGACCTTCATACAATGAGCAGTACTTC.

This clonotype has more than one count but fewer than ten. V usage is TRBV28 and J usage is TRBJ1-2; TRBD1 aligns across 9 bases. V lost 6 bases and J lost 8; bases outside the gene matches: 7. Per germline, CDR1 MDHEN and CDR2 SYDVKM. The CDR3 runs to 13 residues. CDR3 DNA: TGTGCCAGCAGCCGGGACAGGGACCGAGGCTACACCTTC. This codes for CASSRDRDRGYTF.